Following are 17 T cell receptor beta chains from one sample sequenced in a study of cytomegalovirus exposure and HLA in healthy donors. The PCR employed 60 Vbeta primers together with 13 Jbeta primers. Using immunoSEQ multiplex PCR, the repertoire was profiled, and TCRdb retains in-frame clones only, with some absent. Among about 160,000 clones listed, less than 90% were seen once. Sequencing was done on a sample of PBMCs. Receptors originate from a male donor in good health and CMV-seropositive.

The CDR3 spells CASSIKGDFYGYTF. Written as DNA, the CDR3 is TGTGCCAGTAGTATAAAGGGAGATTTCTATGGCTACACCTTC. The V gene is TRBV19, the J gene TRBJ1-2; D gene unclear. CDR3 length: 14 amino acids. Trimming removed 2 bases from V and 4 bases from J, with 11 bases in between. The germline V gene encodes CDR1 LNHDA and CDR2 SQIVND (reference sequence).

Only one count was recorded for this clone. The genes are TRBV6-5 and TRBJ1-1; weak D call: TRBD1 (6 bases). Germline V lookup: CDR1 MNHEY, CDR2 SVGAGI. V lost 2 bases and J 6 bases, leaving 16 bases between the germline ends. This CDR3 region has 15 residues. The CDR3 DNA is TGTGCCAGCAGTTACCTACATGGACAGTTCGCTGAAGCTTTCTTT. Its protein product is CASSYLHGQFAEAFF.

This clone appeared a few times. The chain is built from TRBV9 and TRBJ1-3; no reliable D call. The CDR3 sequence is 17 residues long. CDR1 is SGDLS, CDR2 YYNGEE, per germline. With 0 bases removed from V and 4 bases from J, the gap between germline ends came to 17 bases. CDR3 nucleotide sequence: TGTGCCAGCAGCGTAGAATCCCGGGGTCGATCCGGAAACACCATATATTTT. Translated, it gives CASSVESRGRSGNTIYF.

J is TRBJ1-3 and V is TRBV7-3; 8 positions match TRBD1. The CDR3 contains 13 residues. Unmatched junction bases numbered 1, after V lost 5 bases and J lost 4 bases. Germline V gene data show CDR1 as SGHTA and CDR2 as FQGTGA. Here the CDR3 DNA reads TGTGCCAGCAGCCGGGACAGGGGAAACACCATATATTTT. Its translation: CASSRDRGNTIYF.

This clone showed up just a few times. V gene TRBV5-1 combines with J gene TRBJ2-1; tentatively, D is TRBD2 (6 bases). Germline V CDR1 and CDR2: SGHRS, YFSETQ. V shed 4 bases and J shed 4 bases, with 9 bases lying between them. The length of the CDR3 is 13 residues. CDR3 nucleotide sequence: TGCGCCAGCAGCCCGACTAGATACAATGAGCAGTTCTTC. Translation: CASSPTRYNEQFF.

This clone was picked up one time. The chain joins TRBV27 to TRBJ2-7; TRBD1 matches at 8 bases. J lost 2 bases, V lost 5 bases, and 5 bases had no gene match. This CDR3 region has 14 residues. Germline CDR1 MNHEY, CDR2 SMNVEV (reference sequence). CDR3 residues: CASSHRQGPYEQYF. The CDR3 nucleotides are TGTGCCAGCAGTCACAGACAGGGGCCCTACGAGCAGTACTTC.

This clone was recorded once. V is TRBV6-5 and J is TRBJ2-7; 12 positions match TRBD1. J lost 7 bases, V lost 6 bases, and 7 bases had no gene match. Germline V gene sequence: CDR1 MNHEY, CDR2 SVGAGI. This CDR3 is 14 amino acids long. CDR3 sequence (DNA): TGTGCCAGCAGACGGGGACAGGGGGCGCGAGAGCAGTACTTC. Encoded protein: CASRRGQGAREQYF.

This clone appeared a few times. The J gene is TRBJ2-5, the V gene TRBV15; the match to TRBD2 covers 8 bases. After removal of 8 bases from V and 3 bases from J, the junction contained 5 bases not matched to a gene. The germline V gene encodes CDR1 LNHNV and CDR2 YYDKDF (reference sequence). The CDR3 loop spans 13 amino acids. The CDR3 region is CATLGAGEETQYF. In DNA, the CDR3 is TGTGCCACCCTCGGAGCGGGAGAAGAGACCCAGTACTTC.

There are a few counts of this clone. The chain is built from TRBV19 and TRBJ2-3; maybe TRBD1 (6 bases). V was shortened by 0 bases and J by 0 bases, with 13 bases between the two germline ends. From germline, CDR1 is LNHDA and CDR2 SQIVND (reference sequence). CDR3 length: 17 residues. The CDR3 loop is CASSIDPPGVSTDTQYF. DNA of the CDR3: TGTGCCAGTAGTATAGATCCTCCAGGGGTTAGCACAGATACGCAGTATTTT.

The chain joins TRBV28 to TRBJ2-7; no reliable D call. The length of the CDR3 is 11 residues. Trimming shortened V by 8 bases and J by 7 bases, and 12 bases separated the two germline ends. Germline V gives CDR1 MDHEN, CDR2 SYDVKM. CDR3 DNA sequence: TGTGCCAGCGGTTCCCCCCGTGAGCAGTACTTC. It is translated as CASGSPREQYF.

This chain uses TRBV30 with TRBJ2-3; 10 bases are shared with TRBD2. Trimming removed 1 base from V and 1 base from J; junction bases left unmatched: 2. Germline CDR1 and CDR2: GTSNPN and SVGIG (reference sequence). The CDR3 contains 15 residues. The DNA of the CDR3 is TGTGCCTGGAGTGAAACTAGCGGGGGCACAGATACGCAGTATTTT. Encoded protein: CAWSETSGGTDTQYF. Supplemented by reference TRBV30 and TRBJ2-3, the full variable domain reads SQTIHQWPATLVQPVGSPLSLECTVEGTSNPNLYWYRQAAGRGLQLLFYSVGIGQISSEVPQNLSASRPQDRQFILSSKKLLLSDSGFYLCAWSETSGGTDTQYFGPGTRLTVL.

The rearrangement links TRBV12-1 to TRBJ1-5. TRBV12-1 is a pseudogene segment. This CDR3 region has 22 residues. The CDR3 DNA reads as TGTGCCAGCAGCTCGATTTGGGGGCCCTCACGAGGGGGGGGAGTCGAGGATCAGCCCCAGCATTTT. Translated: CASSSIWGPSRGGGVEDQPQHF.

This chain uses TRBV7-6 with TRBJ2-3; 11 bases line up with TRBD2. V was clipped by 1 base and J by 7 bases; unmatched bases: 4. The germline V gene encodes CDR1 SGHVS and CDR2 FNYEAQ. This CDR3 region has 15 residues. CDR3 loop: CASSLVGTSGNTQYF. In nucleotides, the CDR3 is TGTGCCAGCAGCTTAGTGGGGACTAGCGGAAATACGCAGTATTTT.

This sequence joins TRBV9 and TRBJ2-7, with TRBD2 matching over 9 bases. V trimming: 0 bases; J trimming: 0 bases; junction bases outside the gene matches: 4. The germline CDR1 and CDR2 sequences are SGDLS and YYNGEE. The CDR3 spans 16 residues. The CDR3 here is CASSVGIAGVSYEQYF. DNA of the CDR3: TGTGCCAGCAGCGTAGGCATAGCGGGGGTCTCCTACGAGCAGTACTTC.

This chain connects TRBV13 to TRBJ2-4, with a weak D call TRBD2 (5 bases). The CDR3 has 14 amino acids. Germline V gene sequence: CDR1 PRHDT, CDR2 FYEKMQ (reference sequence). V lost 6 bases to trimming and J lost 0 bases, with 9 bases between them. The CDR3 bases are TGTGCCAGCAGTAAAGGACTAGCCAAAAACATTCAGTACTTC. This codes for CASSKGLAKNIQYF.

This clone appeared once. The chain joins TRBV9 to TRBJ2-7; D call uncertain. The CDR3 length is 13 residues. In germline, CDR1 is SGDLS, CDR2 YYNGEE. V was clipped by 3 bases and J by 1 base, with 8 bases between them. CDR3 in amino acids: CASSATVSYEQYF. In DNA form, the CDR3 reads TGTGCCAGCAGCGCGACTGTATCCTACGAGCAGTACTTC.

This clone was observed a handful of times. The CDR3, as DNA: TGTGCCAGCAGCGGACTAGCGGGAGGGCGATACCCCAATGAGCAGTTCTTC. This sequence encodes CASSGLAGGRYPNEQFF. V gene TRBV13 combines with J gene TRBJ2-1; 15 bases align to TRBD2. CDR1 is PRHDT, CDR2 FYEKMQ, per germline (reference sequence). The CDR3 is 17 amino acids. After removal of 5 bases from V and 6 bases from J, the junction contained 8 bases not matched to a gene.